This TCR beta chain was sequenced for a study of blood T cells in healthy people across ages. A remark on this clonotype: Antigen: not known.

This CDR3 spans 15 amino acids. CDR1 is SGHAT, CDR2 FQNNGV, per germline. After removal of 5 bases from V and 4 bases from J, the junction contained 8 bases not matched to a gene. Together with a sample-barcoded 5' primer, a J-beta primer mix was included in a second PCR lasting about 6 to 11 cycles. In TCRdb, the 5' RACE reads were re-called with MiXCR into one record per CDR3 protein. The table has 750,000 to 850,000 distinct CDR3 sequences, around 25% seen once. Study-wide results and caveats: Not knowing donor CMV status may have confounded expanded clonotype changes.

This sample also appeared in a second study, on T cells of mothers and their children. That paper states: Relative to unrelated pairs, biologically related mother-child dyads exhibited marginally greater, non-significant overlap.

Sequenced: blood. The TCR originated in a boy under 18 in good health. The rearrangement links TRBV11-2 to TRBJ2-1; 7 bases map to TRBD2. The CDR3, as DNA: TGTGCCAGCAGCGACACACCAGCGGGGTACAATGAGCAGTTCTTC. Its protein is CASSDTPAGYNEQFF.